This T cell receptor beta chain derives from a study of blood T cell repertoires in COVID-19. Whole-study context: Samples representing acute and convalescent COVID-19 were sourced from the United States, Italy and Spain. PBMCs, B-cell-depleted T cells, or T cells were the source of the cDNA or gDNA that made up the material.

The V gene's germline CDR1 is SGHRS and CDR2 YFSETQ. Between the trimmed V and J ends, which lost 3 bases and 6 bases, there was a span of 11 bases. The CDR3 length is 13 residues. Original data processing: Amplifying reference gene primers gave estimates of nucleated cell counts. Here immunoSEQ multiplex PCR was the method, and the copy in TCRdb shows in-frame clones only, minus some. V and J calls and clone size are those listed in that table; D and trimming were worked out from the DNA. This sample yields 100,000 to 120,000 clones, of which roughly four fifths are seen a single time; 16% belongs to the top ten.

The sequence was collected from a woman in her sixties with acute or convalescent COVID-19. The chain uses TRBV5-1 and TRBJ2-3; TRBD2 might be the D (5 bases). Sequencing used peripheral blood. The CDR3 DNA reads TGCGCCAGCAGCTGGAGGCAGGAGGATACGCAGTATTTT. It codes for CASSWRQEDTQYF.